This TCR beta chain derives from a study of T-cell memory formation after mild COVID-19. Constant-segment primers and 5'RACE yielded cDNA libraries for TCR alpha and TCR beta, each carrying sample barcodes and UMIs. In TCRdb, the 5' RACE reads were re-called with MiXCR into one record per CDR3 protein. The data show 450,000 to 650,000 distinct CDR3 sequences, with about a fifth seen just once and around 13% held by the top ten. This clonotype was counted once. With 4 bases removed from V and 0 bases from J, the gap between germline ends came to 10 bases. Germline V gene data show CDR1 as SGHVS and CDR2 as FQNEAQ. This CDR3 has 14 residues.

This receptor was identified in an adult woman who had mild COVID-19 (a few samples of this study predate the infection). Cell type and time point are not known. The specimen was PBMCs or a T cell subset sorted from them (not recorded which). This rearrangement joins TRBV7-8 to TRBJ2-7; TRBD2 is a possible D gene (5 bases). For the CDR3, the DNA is TGTGCCAGCAGCTATAAAGGACTCTCCTACGAGCAGTACTTC. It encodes CASSYKGLSYEQYF.